Below, 29 T cell receptor beta chains from the same sample are listed, as sequenced in a study of cytomegalovirus exposure and HLA in healthy donors. This PCR relied on a set of 60 Vbeta primers and 13 Jbeta primers. Clones were sequenced by immunoSEQ multiplex PCR, and TCRdb holds only the in-frame ones, with some missing. Of 130,000 to 150,000 clones listed, about 86% are singletons. The sample taken for sequencing was PBMCs. The source is a man aged 35 to 55 in good health and CMV-seropositive.

The V call is TRBV5-4, the J call TRBJ2-1; a possible D gene is TRBD2 (6 bases). The length of the CDR3 is 15 residues. V was pared by 0 bases and J by 7 bases, with 14 bases between. Looked up from germline, CDR1 is SGHNT and CDR2 is YYREEE (reference sequence). The CDR3 region is CASSLVVGRGNEQFF. The CDR3 DNA reads TGTGCCAGCAGCTTGGTCGTAGGTCGGGGGAATGAGCAGTTCTTC. Supplemented by reference TRBV5-4 and TRBJ2-1, the full variable domain reads ETGVTQSPTHLIKTRGQQVTLRCSSQSGHNTVSWYQQALGQGPQFIFQYYREEENGRGNFPPRFSGLQFPNYSSELNVNALELDDSALYLCASSLVVGRGNEQFFGPGTRLTVL.

This clone was observed a few times. The chain carries TRBV11-3 and TRBJ1-1; tentatively, D is TRBD1 (5 bases). Germline values: CDR1 SGHNT, CDR2 YENEEA. V was shortened by 3 bases and J by 4 bases, with 15 bases between the two germline ends. The CDR3 loop spans 15 amino acids. In DNA form, the CDR3 reads TGTGCCAGCAGCTTGTCCGGGGGGGTGAGCACTGAAGCTTTCTTT. Translated, it gives CASSLSGGVSTEAFF.

The genes are TRBV7-9 and TRBJ2-3, with TRBD2 as a possible D gene (6 bases). Germline values: CDR1 SEHNR, CDR2 FQNEAQ (reference sequence). The CDR3 has 16 amino acids. Trimming removed 7 bases at V and 0 bases at J, with 17 bases between. As DNA, the CDR3 is TGTGCCAGCACCCCGCGCGGGGCTCGTAGCACAGATACGCAGTATTTT. Translating it yields CASTPRGARSTDTQYF.

The chain uses TRBV6-5 and TRBJ1-4, with 8 nucleotides matching TRBD1. The CDR3 length is 15 residues. Unmatched junction bases numbered 9, after V lost 5 bases and J lost 7 bases. Germline V gene data show CDR1 as MNHEY and CDR2 as SVGAGI. The CDR3 DNA sequence: TGTGCCAGCAGTACGGCAGGGGGCGGCGGTGAAAAACTGTTTTTT. It specifies CASSTAGGGGEKLFF.

The V call is TRBV19, the J call TRBJ2-7; a possible D gene is TRBD1 (6 bases). Trimming pared 1 base from V and 3 bases from J, leaving 10 bases between. The CDR3 loop spans 14 amino acids. The V gene's germline CDR1 is LNHDA and CDR2 SQIVND (reference sequence). CDR3: CASSIGGRYYEQYF. DNA of the CDR3: TGTGCCAGTAGTATAGGGGGGCGGTACTACGAGCAGTACTTC.

The V gene is TRBV6-1, the J gene TRBJ2-7; D might be TRBD1 (5 bases). Germline assignment: CDR1 MNHNS and CDR2 SASEGT. The CDR3 extends over 14 amino acids. V lost 6 bases and J lost 2, with 14 bases in between. The CDR3 DNA reads as TGTGCCAGCAGCCTCCGACAGCAGACCTACGAGCAGTACTTC. Its protein product is CASSLRQQTYEQYF.

The chain employs TRBV7-2 and TRBJ1-5; D is unresolved. Germline-derived CDR1 and CDR2 are SGHTA and FQGNSA. The CDR3 contains 13 residues. Trimming removed 2 bases at V and 6 bases at J, with 8 bases between. CDR3 in amino acids: CASSLSISQPQHF. The CDR3 DNA reads as TGTGCCAGCAGCTTATCGATTAGTCAGCCCCAGCATTTT.

As for this clone: Different DNA sequences within this sample yield the same CDR3. This sequence joins TRBV30 and TRBJ1-1; D ambiguous. The germline V and J ends were trimmed by 0 bases and 6 bases, with 5 bases remaining between them. The CDR3 is made up of 11 amino acids. CDR1 and CDR2 from the germline V gene are GTSNPN and SVGIG (reference sequence). This chain's CDR3 is CAWSVIAEAFF. CDR3 nucleotides: TGTGCCTGGAGTGTAATCGCTGAAGCTTTCTTT.

J is TRBJ1-5 and V is TRBV7-9; D might be TRBD1 (5 bases). The CDR3 spans 13 residues. Germline V CDR1 and CDR2: SEHNR, FQNEAQ (reference sequence). The V end lost 0 bases, the J end lost 7 bases, and 7 bases lay between the germline ends. Written as DNA, the CDR3 is TGTGCCAGCAGCTTAGCGGGGGGACAGCCCCAGCATTTT. Translated, it gives CASSLAGGQPQHF.

This clone was seen only a few times. This chain links TRBV29-1 with TRBJ1-5, with D unresolved. The germline V and J ends were trimmed by 4 bases and 7 bases, with 14 bases remaining between them. Germline V lookup: CDR1 SQVTM, CDR2 ANQGSEA. CDR3 length equals 13 residues. CDR3 protein: CSVGESRQQPQHF. CDR3 nucleotide sequence: TGCAGCGTTGGTGAAAGTCGACAACAGCCCCAGCATTTT.

The gene calls are TRBV6-5 and TRBJ1-1; TRBD1 might be the D (5 bases). V dropped 7 bases and J dropped 4 bases, with 7 bases sitting between them. Germline assignment: CDR1 MNHEY and CDR2 SVGAGI. The CDR3 sequence is 11 residues long. The CDR3: CASTQGTEAFF. DNA for the CDR3: TGTGCCAGCACTCAGGGCACTGAAGCTTTCTTT.

This chain joins TRBV4-3 and TRBJ1-2; D gene unclear. This CDR3 spans 13 amino acids. The V gene's germline CDR1 is LGHNA and CDR2 YSLEER. V was clipped by 0 bases and J by 5 bases, with 7 bases between them. This CDR3 is CASSQDSEYGYTF. The CDR3 region has the DNA TGCGCCAGCAGCCAAGATTCTGAGTATGGCTACACCTTC.

The chain recombines TRBV19 with TRBJ2-5; D possibly corresponds to TRBD1 (6 bases). The germline V gene has CDR1 LNHDA and CDR2 SQIVND (reference sequence). Between the trimmed V and J ends, which lost 9 bases and 5 bases, there was a span of 19 bases. The CDR3 has 14 amino acids. The CDR3 loop is CASEAGGLGETQYF. The CDR3 DNA reads as TGTGCCAGCGAAGCTGGGGGCCTCGGGGAGACCCAGTACTTC. The full variable domain, its missing parts supplied by reference TRBV19 and TRBJ2-5, is DGGITQSPKYLFRKEGQNVTLSCEQNLNHDAMYWYRQDPGQGLRLIYYSQIVNDFQKGDIAEGYSVSREKKESFPLTVTSAQKNPTAFYLCASEAGGLGETQYFGPGTRLLVL.

This chain connects TRBV27 to TRBJ2-3; 8 positions match TRBD2. J was trimmed by 8 bases and V by 2 bases; bases with no gene match: 6. The CDR3 runs 14 residues. Looked up from germline, CDR1 is MNHEY and CDR2 is SMNVEV (reference sequence). CDR3 amino acids: CASSLDGGAVTQYF. DNA for the CDR3: TGTGCCAGCAGTTTAGACGGGGGGGCCGTTACGCAGTATTTT.

This chain links TRBV7-6 with TRBJ1-1; 9 bases line up with TRBD1. There are 13 residues in the CDR3. Germline V CDR1 and CDR2: SGHVS, FNYEAQ. V shed 5 bases, J shed 7 bases, and the junction held 5 bases outside the gene matches. The CDR3 here is CASSSGTGREAFF. CDR3 bases: TGTGCCAGCAGCAGCGGGACAGGGCGTGAAGCTTTCTTT.

The chain carries TRBV7-9 and TRBJ1-1; D call uncertain. The V gene's germline CDR1 is SEHNR and CDR2 FQNEAQ (reference sequence). This CDR3 is built from 14 residues. Deletions cut 3 bases from V and 1 base from J, with 9 bases between. The DNA of the CDR3 is TGTGCCAGCAGCTTCCAGGCAAGGAACACTGAAGCTTTCTTT. This translates into CASSFQARNTEAFF.

The J gene is TRBJ1-5, the V gene TRBV19; 9 bases are a match to TRBD1. Germline V gene sequence: CDR1 LNHDA, CDR2 SQIVND (reference sequence). The CDR3 consists of 17 residues. Trimming cost V 3 bases and J 4 bases; bases outside gene matches: 10. The DNA of the CDR3 is TGTGCCAGTAGTATTGGGGTACAGGGGGCTTGGAATCAGCCCCAGCATTTT. Amino acids: CASSIGVQGAWNQPQHF.

The rearrangement uses TRBV5-1 and TRBJ2-7; the D is unclear. V was trimmed by 7 bases and J by 2 bases, leaving 10 bases between them. CDR3 length equals 12 residues. Per the germline V gene, CDR1 is SGHRS and CDR2 is YFSETQ. CDR3 sequence (DNA): TGCGCCAGCGCCAGTGAGGCCTACGAGCAGTACTTC. This encodes CASASEAYEQYF.

The chain is built from TRBV5-4 and TRBJ1-1; no clear D. Germline V lookup: CDR1 SGHNT, CDR2 YYREEE (reference sequence). V was trimmed by 2 bases and J by 0 bases, leaving 8 bases between them. This CDR3 spans 14 amino acids. In DNA form, the CDR3 reads TGTGCCAGCAGCTTTGGAGTTCTGAACACTGAAGCTTTCTTT. Translation gives CASSFGVLNTEAFF.

The chain has TRBV12-5 and TRBJ1-4, with 9 bases aligning to TRBD1. Trimming at V came to 6 bases and at J to 0 bases, leaving 5 bases not matched to a gene. The CDR3 totals 16 residues. The germline gives CDR1 LGHNT, CDR2 FRNRAP. In DNA form, the CDR3 reads TGTGCTAGTGGCAGACAGGGGGTTGCAACTAATGAAAAACTGTTTTTT. Its protein product is CASGRQGVATNEKLFF.

A single count supports this clone. The V call is TRBV7-9, the J call TRBJ2-2; a possible D gene is TRBD2 (6 bases). This CDR3 contains 15 residues. The V end lost 1 base, the J end lost 3 bases, and 9 bases lay between the germline ends. CDR1 is SEHNR, CDR2 FQNEAQ, per germline (reference sequence). CDR3 DNA sequence: TGTGCCAGCAGCTTAGTTAGCGGCTACACCGGGGAGCTGTTTTTT. It yields the protein CASSLVSGYTGELFF.

Notes on this clone: A much larger clone lies a single base off, so this may be a read error. The rearrangement uses TRBV5-6 and TRBJ2-3; D gene ambiguous. The length of the CDR3 is 12 residues. The V and J ends lost 4 bases and 1 base respectively, with 4 bases between them. Per germline, CDR1 SGHDT and CDR2 YYEEEE. This CDR3 is CASSPGTDTQYF. CDR3 coding DNA: TGTGCCAGCAGCCCGGGCACAGATACGCAGTATTTT. Variable domain in full (rest from reference TRBV5-6 and TRBJ2-3): DAGVTQSPTHLIKTRGQQVTLRCSPKSGHDTVSWYQQALGQGPQFIFQYYEEEERQRGNFPDRFSGHQFPNYSSELNVNALLLGDSALYLCASSPGTDTQYFGPGTRLTVL.

The rearrangement joins TRBV4-1 to TRBJ1-1, with D perhaps matching TRBD1 (5 bases). Germline assignment: CDR1 MGHRA and CDR2 YSYEKL. With 4 bases removed from V and 2 bases from J, the gap between germline ends came to 14 bases. This CDR3 has 15 residues. CDR3 in DNA: TGCGCCAGCAGCCCCAGATTGACAGAAAACACTGAAGCTTTCTTT. The encoded protein is CASSPRLTENTEAFF.

V gene TRBV5-6 combines with J gene TRBJ2-7; D is perhaps TRBD2 (5 bases). CDR1 is SGHDT, CDR2 YYEEEE, per germline. The CDR3 has 14 residues. Trimming removed 2 bases from V and 7 bases from J, with 16 bases in between. Here the CDR3 reads CASSFPASAGEQYF. The CDR3 DNA follows: TGTGCCAGCAGCTTTCCCGCTTCCGCGGGTGAGCAGTACTTC.

The table lists this clone with a few counts. The chain has TRBV7-6 and TRBJ2-7, with a tentative D call TRBD2 (7 bases). V was clipped by 1 base and J by 0 bases, with 13 bases between them. This CDR3 spans 16 amino acids. Germline V gene lookup returns CDR1 SGHVS and CDR2 FNYEAQ. In DNA form, the CDR3 reads TGTGCCAGCAGCTTAGTGGCGGGGGCGAGCTCCTACGAGCAGTACTTC. This codes for CASSLVAGASSYEQYF.

Worth noting for this clone: Other DNA sequences in the same sample also yield this CDR3. The V gene is TRBV5-1, the J gene TRBJ1-1; tentatively, D is TRBD1 (6 bases). The CDR3 length is 14 residues. Per the germline V gene, CDR1 is SGHRS and CDR2 is YFSETQ. With 3 bases removed from V and 2 bases from J, the gap between germline ends came to 11 bases. The chain's CDR3 is CASSSGQPNTEAFF. CDR3 bases: TGCGCCAGCAGCTCAGGACAGCCTAACACTGAAGCTTTCTTT.

V usage is TRBV7-3 and J usage is TRBJ2-7; 10 bases match TRBD1. The CDR3 is made up of 16 amino acids. V was pared by 4 bases and J by 7 bases, with 13 bases of the junction left unmatched. Germline V gene data show CDR1 as SGHTA and CDR2 as FQGTGA. CDR3 amino acids: CASSSGPGQGPREQYF. The CDR3 bases are TGTGCCAGCAGCTCGGGACCGGGACAGGGGCCTCGGGAGCAGTACTTC.

The chain couples TRBV18 to TRBJ2-2; TRBD1 matches 8 bases. Germline V gene lookup returns CDR1 KGHSH and CDR2 LQKENI. The length of the CDR3 is 13 residues. The J segment lost 5 bases and the V segment lost 10 bases, leaving 6 bases of the junction unmatched. The CDR3 here is CATSDRDTGELFF. Written as DNA, the CDR3 is TGTGCCACCTCGGACAGGGATACCGGGGAGCTGTTTTTT.

The chain carries TRBV11-3 and TRBJ2-7; perhaps TRBD1 as D (6 bases). Germline values: CDR1 SGHNT, CDR2 YENEEA. The CDR3 is 15 amino acids. V was trimmed by 3 bases and J by 4 bases, leaving 16 bases between them. The CDR3 DNA reads TGTGCCAGCAGCTTGGGGACACAGCCAGAATACGAGCAGTACTTC. This gives the protein CASSLGTQPEYEQYF.